This T cell receptor (beta chain) was captured by sequencing in a study of early T cells in non-severe SARS-CoV-2 infection. Whole-study context: Chains were unpaired, as sequencing was done on bulk RNA from unsorted whole blood.

cDNA molecules, individually, were tagged with unique molecular identifiers. MiXCR, applied by TCRdb to the 5' RACE reads, yields one record per CDR3 protein. The table shows approximately 58,000 distinct CDR3 sequences, with more than 10% occurring only once. J gave up 2 bases and V 6 bases, and 6 bases lay outside the gene matches. The CDR3 is 16 residues long. This clonotype was counted a few times. Its antigen is undetermined. The study's findings and limits: Reliance on VDJdb matching favored anti-spike CD8 responses; private and CD4 specificities were missed.

Sequencing was performed on whole blood, taken at baseline. The V gene is TRBV12-3 or TRBV12-4, the J gene TRBJ2-3; 12 positions match TRBD1. The source of this sequence is an adult who was a healthcare worker with PCR-confirmed SARS-CoV-2 infection or an uninfected control (not recorded which). The CDR3 loop reads CASRLGQGALTDTQYF. The DNA for the CDR3 is TGTGCCAGCAGGCTGGGACAGGGGGCCCTCACAGATACGCAGTATTTT.